This T cell receptor (beta chain) was sequenced for a study of PD-1 blockade in mismatch repair-deficient tumors. Every patient had mismatch repair deficiency by PCR or immunohistochemistry. Clones were read by immunoSEQ multiplex PCR, and TCRdb kept only the in-frame ones, dropping some. The table includes roughly 79,000 clones, approximately 80% detected once. With 2 bases clipped from V and 5 bases from J, the junction kept 1 base outside the gene matches. The CDR3 has 13 amino acids. In germline, CDR1 is MNHNS, CDR2 SASEGT. The source is an adult with mismatch repair-deficient cancer. Here the sequenced sample was peripheral blood, taken 44 weeks after starting pembrolizumab. The chain carries TRBV6-1 and TRBJ2-5, with 8 bases matching TRBD2. The CDR3 protein is CASSELAGETQYF. CDR3 DNA: TGTGCCAGCAGTGAACTAGCGGGCGAGACCCAGTACTTC.